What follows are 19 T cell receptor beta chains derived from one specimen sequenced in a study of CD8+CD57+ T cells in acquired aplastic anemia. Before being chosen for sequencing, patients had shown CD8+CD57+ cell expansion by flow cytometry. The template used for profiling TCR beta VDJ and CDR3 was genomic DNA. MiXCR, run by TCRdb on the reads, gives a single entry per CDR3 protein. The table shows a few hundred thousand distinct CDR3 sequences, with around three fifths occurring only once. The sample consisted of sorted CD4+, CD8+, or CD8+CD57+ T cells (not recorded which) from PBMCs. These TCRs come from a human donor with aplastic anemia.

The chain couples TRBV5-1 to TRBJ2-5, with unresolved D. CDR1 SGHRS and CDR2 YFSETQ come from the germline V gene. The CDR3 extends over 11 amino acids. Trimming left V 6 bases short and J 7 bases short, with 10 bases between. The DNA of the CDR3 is TGCGCCAGCACCGAAAGCCGGACCCAGTACTTC. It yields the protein CASTESRTQYF.

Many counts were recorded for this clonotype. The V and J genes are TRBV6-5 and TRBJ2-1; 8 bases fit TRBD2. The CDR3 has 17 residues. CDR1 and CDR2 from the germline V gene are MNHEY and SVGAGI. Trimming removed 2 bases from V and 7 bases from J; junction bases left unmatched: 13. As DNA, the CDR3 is TGTGCCAGCAGTTACGCCATTTCCAGCGGGAGTACGAATGAGCAGTTCTTC. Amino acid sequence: CASSYAISSGSTNEQFF.

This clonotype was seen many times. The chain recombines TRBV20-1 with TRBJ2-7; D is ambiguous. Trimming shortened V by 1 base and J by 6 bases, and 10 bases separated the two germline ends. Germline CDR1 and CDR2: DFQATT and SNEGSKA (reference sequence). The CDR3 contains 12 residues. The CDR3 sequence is CSARGAGSEQYF. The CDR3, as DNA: TGCAGTGCTAGAGGGGCAGGAAGCGAGCAGTACTTC.

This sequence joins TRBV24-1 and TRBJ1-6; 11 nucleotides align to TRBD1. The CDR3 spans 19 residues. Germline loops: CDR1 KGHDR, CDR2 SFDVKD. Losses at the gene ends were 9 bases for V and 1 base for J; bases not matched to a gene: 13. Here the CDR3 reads CATPAEDRGRLSYNSPLHF. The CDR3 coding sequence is TGTGCCACCCCCGCAGAGGACAGGGGGCGCCTATCCTATAATTCACCCCTCCACTTT.

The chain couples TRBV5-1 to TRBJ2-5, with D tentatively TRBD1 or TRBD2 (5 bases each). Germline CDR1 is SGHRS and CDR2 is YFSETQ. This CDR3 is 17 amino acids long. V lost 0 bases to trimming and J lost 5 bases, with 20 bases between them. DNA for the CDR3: TGCGCCAGCAGCTTGGCCGCCGGGACCGAAACGAGTGAGACCCAGTACTTC. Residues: CASSLAAGTETSETQYF.

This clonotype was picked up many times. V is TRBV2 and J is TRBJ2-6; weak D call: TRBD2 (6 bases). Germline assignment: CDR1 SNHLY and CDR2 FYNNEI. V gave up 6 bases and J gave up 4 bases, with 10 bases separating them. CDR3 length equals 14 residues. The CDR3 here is CASRSGSGANVLTF. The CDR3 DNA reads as TGTGCCAGCAGGAGCGGGTCAGGGGCCAACGTCCTGACTTTC.

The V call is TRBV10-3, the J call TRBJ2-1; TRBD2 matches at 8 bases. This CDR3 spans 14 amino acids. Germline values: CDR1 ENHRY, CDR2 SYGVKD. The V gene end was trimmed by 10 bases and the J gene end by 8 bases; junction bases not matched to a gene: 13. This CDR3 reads CATSSGRVVDEQFF. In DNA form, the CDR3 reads TGTGCCACCTCATCCGGGAGGGTTGTAGATGAGCAGTTCTTC.

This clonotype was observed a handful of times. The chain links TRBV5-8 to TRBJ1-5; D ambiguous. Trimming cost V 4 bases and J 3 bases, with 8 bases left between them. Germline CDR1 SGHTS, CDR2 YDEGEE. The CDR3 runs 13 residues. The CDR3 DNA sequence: TGTGCCAGCAGCAACAGCCCCAATCAGCCCCAGCATTTT. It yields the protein CASSNSPNQPQHF. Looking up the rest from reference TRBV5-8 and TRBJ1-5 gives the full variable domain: EAGVTQSPTHLIKTRGQQATLRCSPISGHTSVYWYQQALGLGLQFLLWYDEGEERNRGNFPPRFSGRQFPNYSSELNVNALELEDSALYLCASSNSPNQPQHFGDGTRLSIL.

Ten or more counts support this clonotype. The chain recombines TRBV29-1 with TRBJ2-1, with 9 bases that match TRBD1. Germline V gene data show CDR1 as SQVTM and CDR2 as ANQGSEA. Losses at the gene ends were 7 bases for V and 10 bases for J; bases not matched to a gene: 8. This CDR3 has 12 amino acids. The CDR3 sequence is CSGSGTGTEQFF. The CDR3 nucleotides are TGCAGCGGATCCGGGACAGGGACCGAGCAGTTCTTC.

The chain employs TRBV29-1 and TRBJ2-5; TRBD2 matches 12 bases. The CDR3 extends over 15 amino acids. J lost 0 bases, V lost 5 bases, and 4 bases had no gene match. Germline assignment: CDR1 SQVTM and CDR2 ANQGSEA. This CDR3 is CSVHGLAGHQETQYF. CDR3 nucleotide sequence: TGCAGCGTTCACGGACTAGCGGGGCACCAAGAGACCCAGTACTTC.

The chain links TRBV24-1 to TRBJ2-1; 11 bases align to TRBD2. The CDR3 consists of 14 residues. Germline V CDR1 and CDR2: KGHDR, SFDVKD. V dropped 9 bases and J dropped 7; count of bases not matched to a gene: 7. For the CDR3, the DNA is TGTGCCACCGGGGGGACTAGCGGACCGAATGAGCAGTTCTTC. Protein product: CATGGTSGPNEQFF.

CDR3 DNA: TGTGCCACCAGCAGAGATGGACAAACCGCCCAAGAGACCCAGTACTTC. It yields the protein CATSRDGQTAQETQYF. V is TRBV15 and J is TRBJ2-5, with D possibly being TRBD1 (5 bases). V lost 0 bases and J lost 1, with 12 bases in between. The germline CDR1 and CDR2 sequences are LNHNV and YYDKDF (reference sequence). The CDR3 spans 16 residues.

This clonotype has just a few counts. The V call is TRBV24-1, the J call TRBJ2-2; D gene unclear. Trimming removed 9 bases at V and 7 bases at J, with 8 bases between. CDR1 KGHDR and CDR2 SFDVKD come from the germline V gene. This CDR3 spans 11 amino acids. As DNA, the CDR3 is TGTGCCACCGGAGATAACGGGGAGCTGTTTTTT. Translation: CATGDNGELFF.

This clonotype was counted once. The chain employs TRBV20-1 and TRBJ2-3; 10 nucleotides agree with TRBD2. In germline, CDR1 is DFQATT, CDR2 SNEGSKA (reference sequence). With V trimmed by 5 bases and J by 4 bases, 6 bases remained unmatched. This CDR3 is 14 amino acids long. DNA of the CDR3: TGCAGTGCTCATCTAGCGGGAGCCTCAGATACGCAGTATTTT. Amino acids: CSAHLAGASDTQYF.

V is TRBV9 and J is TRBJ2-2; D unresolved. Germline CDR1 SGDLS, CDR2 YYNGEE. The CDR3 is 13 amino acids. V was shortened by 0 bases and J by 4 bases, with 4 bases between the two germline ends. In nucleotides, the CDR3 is TGTGCCAGCAGCGTAGATTTCACCGGGGAGCTGTTTTTT. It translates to CASSVDFTGELFF.

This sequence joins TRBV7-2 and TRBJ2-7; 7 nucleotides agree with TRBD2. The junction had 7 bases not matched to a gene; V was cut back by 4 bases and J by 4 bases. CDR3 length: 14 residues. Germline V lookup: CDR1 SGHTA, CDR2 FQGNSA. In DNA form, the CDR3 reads TGTGCCAGCAGCTCGGGGAGGGGCAGGTACGAGCAGTACTTC. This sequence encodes CASSSGRGRYEQYF.

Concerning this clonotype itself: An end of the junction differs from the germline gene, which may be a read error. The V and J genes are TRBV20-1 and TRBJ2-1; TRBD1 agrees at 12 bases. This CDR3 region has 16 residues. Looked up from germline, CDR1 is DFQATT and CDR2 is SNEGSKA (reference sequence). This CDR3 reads CSAAGTGGRSYNEQFF. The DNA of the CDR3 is TGCAGTGCGGCCGGGACAGGGGGCCGGTCCTACAATGAGCAGTTCTTT.

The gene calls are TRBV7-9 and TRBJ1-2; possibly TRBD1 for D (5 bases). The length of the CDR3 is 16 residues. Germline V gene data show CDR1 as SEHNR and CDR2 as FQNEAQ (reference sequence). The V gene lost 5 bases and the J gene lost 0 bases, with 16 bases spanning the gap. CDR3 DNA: TGTGCCAGCAGCCTAAGCGGGACCGGACCTAACTATGGCTACACCTTC. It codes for CASSLSGTGPNYGYTF.

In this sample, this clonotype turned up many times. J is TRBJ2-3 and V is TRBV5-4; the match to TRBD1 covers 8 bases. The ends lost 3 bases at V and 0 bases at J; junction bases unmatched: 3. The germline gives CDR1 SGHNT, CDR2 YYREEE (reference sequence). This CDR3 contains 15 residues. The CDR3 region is CASSYGQGSTDTQYF. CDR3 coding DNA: TGTGCCAGCAGCTATGGACAGGGTAGCACAGATACGCAGTATTTT.